The source of this TCR beta chain is a study of HIV-infected patients and healthy controls (dated by TCRdb to between 2014 and 2016). Concerning the study at large: The study asked whether deep sequencing of the TCR repertoire from small blood samples of HIV patients could detect immune perturbation and reconstitution. Overall study outcomes, separate from this receptor: By Jaccard index and by the count of highly shared sequences, healthy controls shared more CDR3s between individuals than HIV+ patients did. The study cohorts differed slightly in age and sex profile, but those differences did not account for the observed differences in diversity. Roughly threefold more distinct CDR3s and higher Shannon diversity were observed in healthy control repertoires than in untreated HIV+ repertoires. Size-matched repertoire data did not replicate the apparent post-therapy recovery of the Gini index in HIV-infected patients. Alpha-beta chain pairing was not determined in the samples. In the study, no determination of donor HLA types was made. During therapy, HIV-associated CDR3s significantly decreased in frequency, while CMV-associated CDR3s did not change significantly, though most became more frequent. Sequencing depth was restricted by the use of whole blood, which also prevented the dynamics of distinct T-cell subpopulations from being separated. Processing was restricted to sixteen HIV-infected individuals, which the authors judged to be a major constraint on the generalizability of the findings. Alpha-chain CDR3s from MAIT cells appeared at high frequency in healthy controls but were severely depleted in HIV+ repertoires. Eight alpha and eight beta V genes showed significantly different mean usage between HIV-infected patients and controls. HIV-infected repertoires showed significantly elevated mean Gini indices relative to controls, which possibly reflects oligoclonality. Unequal numbers of distinct sequences between patients and controls complicated comparisons, and size-matching overweighted rare events from HIV-infected data.

Since whole blood was used without any cell fractionation, the repertoire reflected all peripheral T cells in unsorted form. Ten uninfected healthy donors were sampled as controls, and about 40% of these ten donors were sampled twice about 13 weeks apart. For RNA extraction, around 2.5 ml of peripheral blood was drawn into Tempus tubes. Residual genomic DNA was removed with the TURBO-DNase kit and globin mRNA was depleted with GLOBINclear. The cysteine opens and the phenylalanine closes a CDR3 of 15 amino acids. Left in the record is the CDR3 DNA by itself, 45 bases read in frame from the first base. According to the germline V gene, CDR1 reads MDHEN and CDR2 reads SYDVKM. Trimming removed 8 bases from V and 6 bases from J; the gene matches leave 10 bases unexplained. SuperScript III was used to reverse transcribe 500 ng RNA with primers targeting the alpha and beta constant regions. Separate alpha and beta chain libraries were generated by chain-specific third strand synthesis with multiplexing indices. The protocol used a single primer pair to amplify all rearrangements within a chain, which avoided primer bias, and attached molecular barcodes to each cDNA molecule. Purified cDNA was joined by T4 RNA Ligase 1 to a 5' RACE adapter carrying a random hexamer and the SP2 sequencing primer site. Second strand synthesis was performed with Phusion polymerase and primed from the SP2 site, and slow temperature ramps were applied to favor optimal annealing. Each molecule's 12-nucleotide barcode consisted of two random hexamer sequences, both added before amplification and joined together. An amplification PCR of about 24 cycles with P5s and P7 primers came after a short first PCR that had added P5 and P7 adapter elements plus a second index. In total the libraries went through roughly 27 PCR cycles, after which the libraries were quantified on a Qubit, sized on a Bioanalyzer, and diluted to approximately 4.2 nM. Sequencing of the normalized libraries was done on an Illumina MiSeq using 2 x 250 paired-end kits. Reverse transcription reactions underwent purification over MinElute columns, with elution into about 9.9 ul Tris-Cl. Adapter ligations ran for 20 to 25 hours at 16 degrees C and were afterwards cleaned with AMPure XP beads at a 1:1 ratio. As for how the authors treated the data: A modified Decombinator that output V, J, insert and barcode information was used to process the demultiplexed FASTQ files. Sequences that shared a barcode but differed from the dominant sequence were discarded as errors, and original cDNA molecules were estimated by counting barcodes clustered at Levenshtein distance 3. Downstream analyses used R packages ineq, vegan, igraph and RCytoscape, with IMGT nomenclature and CDR3 definitions. The authors computed V gene usage over distinct sequences and counted each TCR a single time to avoid skew from clonal expansion. Within a donor, similarity networks joined unique CDR3 amino acid sequences in every case where two of them were separated by a single Levenshtein edit. Published HIV-specific CDR3s (around 92 alpha, 700 or so beta) and CMV-specific CDR3s (approximately 13 alpha, around 250 beta) were assembled and queried against the repertoires. It was shown by random subsampling to size-matched repertoires that the decreased diversity of patients was not caused by their lower sequence numbers. Starting from the raw public reads, TCRdb applied fastp trimming at Q25, assembled clones with MiXCR and retained in-frame beta chains. Entries are consolidated by CDR3 protein sequence, retaining the most common genes and DNA. The V and J calls and clone size come from TCRdb's table, not from the authors' own analysis. The sample table shows roughly 18,000 distinct CDR3 sequences, and 9.5% to 15% are seen once. Of the sample, over 8.5% is held by the ten largest clones.

To note about this clonotype: It lacks a known antigen. A read error may explain this, as a much larger clone is one base away.

The sample comprised blood. The chain links TRBV28 with TRBJ2-1, with 10 bases in between that match TRBD2. This receptor was obtained from an adult in good health. The CDR3 in this case is CASLNIAGGINEQFF. The nucleotides are TGTGCCAGCCTAAACATAGCGGGGGGTATCAATGAGCAGTTCTTC.